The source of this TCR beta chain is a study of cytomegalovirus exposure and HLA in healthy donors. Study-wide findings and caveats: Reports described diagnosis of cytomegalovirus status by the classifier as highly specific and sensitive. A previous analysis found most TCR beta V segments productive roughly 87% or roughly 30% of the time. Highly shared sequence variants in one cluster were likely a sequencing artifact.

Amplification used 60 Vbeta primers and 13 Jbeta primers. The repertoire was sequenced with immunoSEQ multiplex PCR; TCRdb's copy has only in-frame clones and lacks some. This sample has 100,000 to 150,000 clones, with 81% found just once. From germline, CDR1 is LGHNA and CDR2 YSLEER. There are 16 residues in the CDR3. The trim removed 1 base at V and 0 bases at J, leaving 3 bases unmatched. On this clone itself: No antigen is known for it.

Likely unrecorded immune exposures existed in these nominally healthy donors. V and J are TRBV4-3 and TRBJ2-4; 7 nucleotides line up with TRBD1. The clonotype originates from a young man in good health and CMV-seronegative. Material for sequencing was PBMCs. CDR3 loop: CASSQGDSLAKNIQYF. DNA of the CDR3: TGCGCCAGCAGCCAAGGGGACAGCCTAGCCAAAAACATTCAGTACTTC.